This T cell receptor beta chain stems from a study of siplizumab effects on memory and regulatory T cells. Approximately 100,000 TCR templates per sample were sequenced. Sequenced by immunoSEQ multiplex PCR; TCRdb stores in-frame clones only, minus some. The sample includes some 97,000 clones, around 90% of them seen just once. The V and J ends lost 6 bases and 0 bases respectively, with 18 bases between them. This CDR3 contains 16 residues. CDR1 and CDR2 from the germline V gene are MNHEY and SMNVEV (reference sequence). For this clone: The target antigen is unknown.

The study's findings and limits: Contribution to the alloresponse seemed major for naive T cells, which also seemed more diverse than memory cells.

This chain uses TRBV27 with TRBJ2-7, with D perhaps TRBD1 or TRBD2 (5 bases each). The sequence was obtained from a human donor in good health. Sample: Tregs sorted from blood. The CDR3 coding sequence is TGTGCCAGCAGAACTAGGGGCATGGTCTACTCCTACGAGCAGTACTTC. Encoded protein: CASRTRGMVYSYEQYF.